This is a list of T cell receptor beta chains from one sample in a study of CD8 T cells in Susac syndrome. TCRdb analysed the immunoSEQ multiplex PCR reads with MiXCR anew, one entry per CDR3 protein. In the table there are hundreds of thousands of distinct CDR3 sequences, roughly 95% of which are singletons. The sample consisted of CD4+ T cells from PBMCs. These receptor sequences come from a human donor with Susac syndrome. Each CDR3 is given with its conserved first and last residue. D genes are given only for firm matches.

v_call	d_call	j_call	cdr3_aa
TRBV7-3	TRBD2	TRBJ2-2	CASRGTSVDTGELFF
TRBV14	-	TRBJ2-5	CASSRGLLQTQYF
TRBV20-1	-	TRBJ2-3	CSAIRASSTDTQYF
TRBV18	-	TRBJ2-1	CASSPSGNEQFF
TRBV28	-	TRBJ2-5	CASRHGQQETQYF
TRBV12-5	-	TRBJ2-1	CASGPGTSYNEQFF
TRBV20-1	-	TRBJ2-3	CSASSRQTVDTQYF
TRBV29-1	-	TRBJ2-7	CSVRAGGTYEQYF
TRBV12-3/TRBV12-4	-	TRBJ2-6	CASSFWGSGANVLTF
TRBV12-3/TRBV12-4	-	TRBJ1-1	CASSLYTTEAFF
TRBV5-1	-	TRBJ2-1	CASGSGTTGVKDEQFF
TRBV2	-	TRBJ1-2	CASREWGSYGYTF
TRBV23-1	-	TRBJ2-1	CASSHASQEGFNEQFF
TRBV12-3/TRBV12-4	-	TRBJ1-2	CASSLTGRYGYTF
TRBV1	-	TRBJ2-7	CTSSQEMGVYEQYF
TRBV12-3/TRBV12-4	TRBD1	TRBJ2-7	CASSPGQAATYEQYF